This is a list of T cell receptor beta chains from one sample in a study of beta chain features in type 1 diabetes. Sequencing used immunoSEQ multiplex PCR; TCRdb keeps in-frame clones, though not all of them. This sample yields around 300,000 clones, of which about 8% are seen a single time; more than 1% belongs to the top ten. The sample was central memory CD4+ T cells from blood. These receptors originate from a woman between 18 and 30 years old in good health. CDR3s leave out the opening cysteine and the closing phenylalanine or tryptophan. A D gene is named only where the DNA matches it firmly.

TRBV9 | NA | ASSVERDTPNTQY
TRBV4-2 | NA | ASSQPSGRMNTGELF
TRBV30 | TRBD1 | ASTGTGGTGELF
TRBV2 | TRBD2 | ATNIAGGLSTDTQY
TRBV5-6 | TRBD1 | ASRLSDRGLTYEQY
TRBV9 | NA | ASSGGGMDNGELF
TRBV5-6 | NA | ASQDSPGGNQPQH
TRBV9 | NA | ASSARSGPLTDTQY
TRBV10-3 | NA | AISASTGLNTDTQY
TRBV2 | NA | ASNQQGLGTDTQY
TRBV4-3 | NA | ASSQDGLNSGNTIY
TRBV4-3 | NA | ASSQGFRTVAF
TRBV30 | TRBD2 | AWTSGMETQY
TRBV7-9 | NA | ASSLAGGTSEAF
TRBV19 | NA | ASSLRDIYEQY
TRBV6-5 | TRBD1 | ASSYLGQSH
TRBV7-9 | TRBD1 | ASSSASTGDGGGYT
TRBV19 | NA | ASSSRSTEAF
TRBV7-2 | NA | ASSLTRDKNTEAF
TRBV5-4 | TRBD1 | ASSADRGRWEQF
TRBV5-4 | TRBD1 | ASSAGTAKEETQY
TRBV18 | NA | ASSLRGTEAF
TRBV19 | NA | ASRRGYEQY
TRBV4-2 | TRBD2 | ASSPREGQETQY
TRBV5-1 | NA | ASSRSAQADNSPLH
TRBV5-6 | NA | ASSVGGNTEAF
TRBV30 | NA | AWSPTSYEQY
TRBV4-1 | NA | ASSQEWPRYGYT
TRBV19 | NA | ASTDSPVGTGELF
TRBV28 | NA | ASNFGPHGGNTIY
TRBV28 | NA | ASGSDGGTTGELF
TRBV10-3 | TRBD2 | AISDPITSGGTNSDTQY
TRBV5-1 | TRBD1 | ASSPGTGGNTDTQY
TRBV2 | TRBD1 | ASKGQGHQPQH
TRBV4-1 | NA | ASSQQSQPETQY
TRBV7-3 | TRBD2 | ASSLSGRVETQY
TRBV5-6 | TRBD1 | ASSLATGQGADTQY
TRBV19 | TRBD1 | ASRYGTGGNQPQH
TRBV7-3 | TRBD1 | ASSLWTGSNEQY
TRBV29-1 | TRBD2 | SVEDAGGQETQY
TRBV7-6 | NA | ASSLAGAETNQPQH
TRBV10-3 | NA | AISAQGEGTEAF
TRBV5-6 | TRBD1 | ASSALGQGVSNQPQH
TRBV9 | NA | ASSVGRGLWYNEQF
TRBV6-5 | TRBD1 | ASSDRGLNGYT
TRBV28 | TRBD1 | ASRQKRDSFYGYT
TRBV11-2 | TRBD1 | ASSLGPRGQFHIQY
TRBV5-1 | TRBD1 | ASSLAGQSYNEQF
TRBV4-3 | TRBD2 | ASSPSGGGANEQF
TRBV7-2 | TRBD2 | ASSRIASGSYEQY
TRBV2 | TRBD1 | ASTTGVNYGYT
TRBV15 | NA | ATSRDEGPFGYT
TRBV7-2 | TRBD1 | ASSFSRDRGETQY
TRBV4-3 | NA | ASSQAGRPETQY
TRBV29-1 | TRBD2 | SVEGTALAGGTDTQY